This T cell receptor (beta chain) was retrieved from a study of OX40 agonist ivuxolimab in advanced cancers. Study findings and constraints: Circulating CD4+ and CD8+ T cells showed clonal expansion by week 6 at 0.1 to 3.0 mg/kg.

Measured with immunoSEQ multiplex PCR; TCRdb has only the in-frame clones, and not every one. The data show just over 80,000 clones, around 90% seen once. With regard to this clone: Its antigen is unknown.

The input for sequencing was CD4+ or CD8+ T cells sorted from blood, taken in a trial of the OX40 agonist ivuxolimab. The source is an adult with an advanced solid tumor such as melanoma, head and neck, liver or kidney cancer.

The CDR3 region has the DNA TGTGCCAGCAGCTTAGGACTAGCGGGAGACACCTACGAGCAGTACTTC. Its protein is CASSLGLAGDTYEQYF. The chain carries TRBV7-9 and TRBJ2-7, with 12 nucleotides matching TRBD2. V was pared by 1 base and J by 2 bases, with 3 bases of the junction left unmatched. The CDR3 runs 16 residues. Germline V gene sequence: CDR1 SEHNR, CDR2 FQNEAQ (reference sequence).